These 14 T cell receptor beta chains were sequenced from one sample in a study of shared clonotypes between healthy human individuals. Sequenced by immunoSEQ multiplex PCR; TCRdb stores in-frame clones only, minus some. The sample comprises about 2.1 million clones, under 95% of which are singletons, and under 2% rests with the top ten. Cells designated naive CD8 were CD45RO-negative and were positively selected for CCR7, with terminally differentiated effector memory CD45RA+ cells excluded. Sequencing was performed on naive CD8+ T cells from PBMCs. These receptors were obtained from a man in his late teens or twenties in good health. Some clones in this sample may be carry-over from other donors' samples.

The chain uses TRBV28 and TRBJ2-3; 9 nucleotides align to TRBD2. CDR1 MDHEN and CDR2 SYDVKM come from the germline V gene. J lost 2 bases, V lost 1 base, and 7 bases had no gene match. This CDR3 spans 17 amino acids. The CDR3 reads CASSLYETSGITDTQYF. CDR3 DNA sequence: TGTGCCAGCAGTTTATACGAGACTAGCGGTATCACAGATACGCAGTATTTT.

CDR3: CASSLEGGVRSYTF. The CDR3 bases are TGTGCCAGCAGCTTGGAGGGCGGTGTCCGGAGCTACACCTTC. This chain connects TRBV12-1 to TRBJ1-2. TRBV12-1 is annotated as a pseudogene. This CDR3 spans 14 amino acids.

The rearrangement links TRBV7-6 to TRBJ2-5; 9 bases agree with TRBD2. The CDR3 has 18 amino acids. Germline lookup yields CDR1 SGHVS and CDR2 FNYEAQ. V shed 1 base and J 2 bases; nucleotides not matched to a gene: 11. CDR3 in amino acids: CASSLDVGVAGAQETQYF. Written as DNA, the CDR3 is TGTGCCAGCAGCTTAGATGTGGGGGTAGCGGGGGCTCAAGAGACCCAGTACTTC.

The genes are TRBV27 and TRBJ1-1, with TRBD1 as a possible D gene (6 bases). Germline V gene sequence: CDR1 MNHEY, CDR2 SMNVEV (reference sequence). This CDR3 has 14 amino acids. V lost 2 bases and J lost 8, with 15 bases in between. The CDR3 coding sequence is TGTGCCAGCAGTTTAGCCGTTGGGCAGGGGGAAGCTTTCTTT. Encoded protein: CASSLAVGQGEAFF.

The J gene is TRBJ1-1, the V gene TRBV28; maybe TRBD1 (6 bases). V lost 8 bases and J lost 1, with 11 bases in between. This CDR3 spans 13 amino acids. The germline CDR1 and CDR2 sequences are MDHEN and SYDVKM. This chain's CDR3 is CASQGLRNTEAFF. The CDR3 DNA is TGTGCCAGCCAGGGGTTACGGAACACTGAAGCTTTCTTT.

The chain is built from TRBV28 and TRBJ1-5; no clear D. The CDR3 sequence is 15 residues long. Germline CDR1 MDHEN, CDR2 SYDVKM. V gave up 3 bases and J gave up 9 bases, with 18 bases separating them. CDR3 region: CASSFLEGGPGPQHF. The CDR3 nucleotides read TGTGCCAGCAGTTTCTTGGAGGGCGGACCTGGGCCCCAGCATTTT.

The rearrangement links TRBV7-9 to TRBJ1-2; D is perhaps TRBD1 (6 bases). V shed 3 bases and J shed 3 bases, with 11 bases lying between them. CDR3 length equals 14 residues. Germline values: CDR1 SEHNR, CDR2 FQNEAQ (reference sequence). CDR3 in amino acids: CASSLAGTYYGYTF. CDR3 bases: TGTGCCAGCAGCTTGGCTGGGACATACTATGGCTACACCTTC. Combining the CDR3 with reference TRBV7-9 and TRBJ1-2 gives the whole variable domain DTGVSQNPRHKITKRGQNVTFRCDPISEHNRLYWYRQTLGQGPEFLTYFQNEAQLEKSRLLSDRFSAERPKGSFSTLEIQRTEQGDSAMYLCASSLAGTYYGYTFGSGTRLTVV.

The V gene is TRBV7-6, the J gene TRBJ1-1; perhaps TRBD1 as D (6 bases). Trimming cost V 5 bases and J 6 bases, with 13 bases left between them. The CDR3 is 13 amino acids. The germline V gene has CDR1 SGHVS and CDR2 FNYEAQ. The CDR3: CASSPRTVSEAFF. CDR3 bases: TGTGCCAGCAGCCCCCGGACAGTTTCTGAAGCTTTCTTT.

The gene calls are TRBV2 and TRBJ2-3, with 10 bases aligning to TRBD1. This CDR3 region has 15 residues. Germline values: CDR1 SNHLY, CDR2 FYNNEI. V gave up 6 bases and J gave up 3 bases; unmatched junction bases: 6. CDR3 residues: CASRAGTGVTDTQYF. The CDR3 DNA is TGTGCCAGCAGAGCCGGGACAGGGGTAACAGATACGCAGTATTTT.

The rearrangement links TRBV4-3 to TRBJ2-3; D is possibly TRBD2 (5 bases). From germline, CDR1 is LGHNA and CDR2 YSLEER. V shed 1 base and J shed 8 bases, with 22 bases lying between them. CDR3 length: 17 residues. The CDR3 DNA follows: TGCGCCAGCAGCCAAGTATTGACTACCGGAACGGGCTCTACGCAGTATTTT. This translates into CASSQVLTTGTGSTQYF.

The rearrangement joins TRBV30 to TRBJ2-1, with 7 bases lining up with TRBD2. The CDR3 runs to 17 residues. J lost 7 bases, V lost 2 bases, and 17 bases had no gene match. CDR1 GTSNPN and CDR2 SVGIG come from the germline V gene (reference sequence). CDR3 amino acids: CAWSPRWGEGPKNEQFF. The DNA for the CDR3 is TGTGCCTGGAGTCCCCGCTGGGGGGAGGGCCCTAAGAATGAGCAGTTCTTC.

The chain combines TRBV9 with TRBJ2-5, with D possibly called TRBD1 or TRBD2 (5 bases each). V was shortened by 4 bases and J by 3 bases, with 13 bases between the two germline ends. CDR3 size: 14 residues. The V gene's germline CDR1 is SGDLS and CDR2 YYNGEE. The DNA of the CDR3 is TGTGCCAGCAGCAGGGGAGTTCTAGAAGAGACCCAGTACTTC. Its protein product is CASSRGVLEETQYF.

The rearrangement links TRBV7-6 to TRBJ2-7; possibly TRBD2 for D (6 bases). Germline V gene sequence: CDR1 SGHVS, CDR2 FNYEAQ. The CDR3 extends over 15 amino acids. With 5 bases removed from V and 0 bases from J, the gap between germline ends came to 14 bases. CDR3 sequence: CASSADSGFSYEQYF. The CDR3 DNA follows: TGTGCCAGCAGCGCTGATAGCGGCTTCTCCTACGAGCAGTACTTC.

The chain carries TRBV6-6 and TRBJ2-1, with D possibly matching TRBD2 (6 bases). Trimming stripped 4 bases from V and 4 bases from J, with 17 bases between. Germline assignment: CDR1 MNHNY and CDR2 SVGAGI (reference sequence). The CDR3 is made up of 16 amino acids. CDR3 DNA sequence: TGTGCCAGCAGTTCGGGGGTGAGCTTATCGTACAATGAGCAGTTCTTC. Its protein is CASSSGVSLSYNEQFF.